The clone carrying this T cell receptor beta chain has a handful of counts. Its matching antigen is unknown. This specimen belongs to a study of shared clonotypes between healthy human individuals. Study-wide results and caveats: Donor scarcity curtailed the genetic and exposure-history diversity represented herein.

Clones were read by immunoSEQ multiplex PCR, and TCRdb kept only the in-frame ones, dropping some. The sample holds about 2 million clones; 85% to 95% are singletons and the top ten take 0.1% to 0.15%. This sequence was found in a man between 18 and 35 years old in good health. Material for sequencing was naive CD4+ T cells sorted from blood. As for subset: CD45RA+ positively selected.

CDR3 coding DNA: TGTGCCAGCAGTTTCCCCGGGACAGGGCATTCACCCCTCCACTTT. Its translation is CASSFPGTGHSPLHF. J is TRBJ1-6 and V is TRBV28, with 9 bases identical to TRBD1. Germline trimming cut 3 bases from V and 8 bases from J; bases unmatched to any gene: 5. CDR3 length equals 15 residues. Looked up from germline, CDR1 is MDHEN and CDR2 is SYDVKM.